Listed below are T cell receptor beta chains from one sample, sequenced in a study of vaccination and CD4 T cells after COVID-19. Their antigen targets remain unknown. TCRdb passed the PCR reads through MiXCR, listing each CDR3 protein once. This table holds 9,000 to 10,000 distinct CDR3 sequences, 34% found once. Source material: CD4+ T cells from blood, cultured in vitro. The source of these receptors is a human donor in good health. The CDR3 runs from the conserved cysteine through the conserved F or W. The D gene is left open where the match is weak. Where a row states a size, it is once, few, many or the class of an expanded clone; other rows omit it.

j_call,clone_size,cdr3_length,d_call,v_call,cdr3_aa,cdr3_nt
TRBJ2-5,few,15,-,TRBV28,CASSQPGNLQETQYF,TGTGCCAGTAGCCAACCGGGGAACCTACAAGAGACCCAGTACTTC
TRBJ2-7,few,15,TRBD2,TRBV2,CASTLGRGASYEQYF,TGTGCCAGTACCCTCGGGCGGGGGGCCTCCTACGAGCAGTACTTC
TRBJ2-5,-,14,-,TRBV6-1,CASNIPTLQETQYF,TGTGCCAGCAATATACCGACTCTACAAGAGACCCAGTACTTC
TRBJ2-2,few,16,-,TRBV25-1,CASSEYGTDNTGELFF,TGTGCCAGCAGTGAATACGGGACGGATAACACCGGGGAGCTGTTTTTT
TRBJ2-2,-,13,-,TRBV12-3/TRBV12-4,CASSTGLKGELFF,TGTGCCAGCAGTACTGGGCTTAAAGGGGAGCTGTTTTTT
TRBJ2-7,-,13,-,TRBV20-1,CSARDRGTYEQYF,TGCAGTGCTAGAGATCGGGGTACCTACGAGCAGTACTTC
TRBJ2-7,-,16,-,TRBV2,CASSEEGLGLDYEQYF,TGTGCCAGCAGTGAGGAGGGACTGGGGTTGGATTACGAGCAGTACTTC
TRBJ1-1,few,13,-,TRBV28,CATQGRMNTEAFF,TGTGCCACTCAGGGACGCATGAACACTGAAGCTTTCTTT
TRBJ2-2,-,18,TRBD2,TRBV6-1,CASSKGLAGVANTGELFF,TGTGCCAGCAGCAAGGGACTAGCGGGAGTCGCGAACACCGGGGAGCTGTTTTTT
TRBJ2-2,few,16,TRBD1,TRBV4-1,CASSQDRAQSTGELFF,TGCGCCAGCAGCCAGGACAGGGCCCAATCCACCGGGGAGCTGTTTTTT
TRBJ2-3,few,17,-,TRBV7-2,CASSLVPQLTSTDTQYF,TGTGCCAGCAGCCTTGTCCCCCAGTTAACTAGCACAGATACGCAGTATTTT
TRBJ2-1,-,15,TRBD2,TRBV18,CASSQGLAPNNEQFF,TGTGCCAGCTCACAAGGACTAGCGCCGAACAATGAGCAGTTCTTC
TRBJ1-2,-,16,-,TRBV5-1,CASSWGLPRGNYGYTF,TGCGCCAGCAGCTGGGGACTTCCTCGAGGTAACTATGGCTACACCTTC
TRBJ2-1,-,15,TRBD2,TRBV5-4,CASSLLTSGSYEQFF,TGTGCCAGCAGCTTGTTAACTAGCGGGAGTTATGAGCAGTTCTTC
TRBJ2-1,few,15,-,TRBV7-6,CASSRPDLSYNEQFF,TGTGCCAGCAGCCGACCAGATCTCTCCTACAATGAGCAGTTCTTC
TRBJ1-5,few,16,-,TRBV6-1,CATIYDILEGNQPQHF,TGTGCCACCATATACGACATATTAGAAGGCAATCAGCCCCAGCATTTT
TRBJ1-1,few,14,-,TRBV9,CASGGLGLNTEAFF,TGTGCCAGTGGGGGCTTAGGACTTAACACTGAAGCTTTCTTT
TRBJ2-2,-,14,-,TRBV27,CASRRTGFAGELFF,TGTGCCAGCAGAAGAACAGGGTTTGCCGGGGAGCTGTTTTTT
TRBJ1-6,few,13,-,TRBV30,CAWSVEGDSPLHF,TGTGCCTGGAGTGTCGAGGGGGATTCACCCCTCCACTTT
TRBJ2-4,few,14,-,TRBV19,CASSEGRAKNIQYF,TGTGCCAGTAGTGAAGGCAGAGCCAAAAACATTCAGTACTTC
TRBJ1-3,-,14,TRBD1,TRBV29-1,CSVGGGLSGNTIYF,TGCAGCGTTGGAGGGGGCCTCTCTGGAAACACCATATATTTT
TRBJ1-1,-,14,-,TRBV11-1,CASSLQQGGTEAFF,TGTGCCAGCAGCTTACAACAGGGTGGCACTGAAGCTTTCTTT
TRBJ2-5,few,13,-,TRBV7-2,CASSFSFQETQYF,TGTGCCAGCAGCTTTTCCTTCCAAGAGACCCAGTACTTC
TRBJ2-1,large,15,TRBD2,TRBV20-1,CSARGAGGQYNEQFF,TGCAGTGCTAGGGGGGCGGGAGGGCAATACAATGAGCAGTTCTTC
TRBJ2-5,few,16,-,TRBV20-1,CSATQRQRSLWETQYF,TGCAGTGCTACGCAACGACAACGGAGCCTGTGGGAGACCCAGTACTTC
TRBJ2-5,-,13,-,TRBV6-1,CASRTGPGETQYF,TGTGCCAGCAGAACAGGGCCGGGAGAGACCCAGTACTTC
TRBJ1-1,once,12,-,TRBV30,CAWRAVNTEAFF,TGTGCCTGGCGGGCCGTGAACACTGAAGCTTTCTTT
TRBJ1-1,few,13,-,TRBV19,CASSDRMNTEAFF,TGTGCCAGTAGCGACAGGATGAACACTGAAGCTTTCTTT
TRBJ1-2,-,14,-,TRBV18,CASSPFRGDYGYTF,TGTGCCAGCTCACCGTTTAGGGGCGACTATGGCTACACCTTC
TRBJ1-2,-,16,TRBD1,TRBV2,CASSVTRTGTNYGYTF,TGTGCCAGCAGCGTAACGAGGACAGGGACTAACTATGGCTACACCTTC
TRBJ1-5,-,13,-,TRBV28,CASSSGAGQPQHF,TGTGCCAGCAGCTCAGGGGCGGGTCAGCCCCAGCATTTT
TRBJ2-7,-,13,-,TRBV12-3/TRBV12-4,CASSLTPNYEQYF,TGTGCCAGCAGTTTAACTCCGAACTACGAGCAGTACTTC
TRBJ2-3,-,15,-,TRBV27,CASCLIFGCTDTQYF,TGTGCCAGCTGTCTTATTTTTGGCTGCACAGATACGCAGTATTTT